These 15 T cell receptor beta chains share one sample of origin, sequenced in a study of T cells in tuberculosis. Cells were sorted from thawed PBMC rested overnight and stained with GMM-loaded CD1B tetramer, viability dye and anti-CD3. C32 glucose monomycolate from Rhodococcus equi was loaded onto the CD1B tetramers. TCRdb's table, derived via immunoSEQ multiplex PCR, lists solely in-frame clones and lacks some. The data contain 50,000 to 65,000 clones, 88% of them singletons. The source material was CD1b-GMM tetramer-negative cells sorted from PBMCs. All receptors derive from an adult woman with latent tuberculosis.

The rearrangement links TRBV7-3 to TRBJ2-1; no clear D gene. With 1 base removed from V and 2 bases from J, the gap between germline ends came to 9 bases. The length of the CDR3 is 15 residues. Germline V CDR1 and CDR2: SGHTA, FQGTGA. The CDR3, as DNA: TGTGCCAGCAGCTTAAGCGGCGGAACCTACAATGAGCAGTTCTTC. Translating it yields CASSLSGGTYNEQFF.

The rearrangement joins TRBV6-4 to TRBJ1-1; D gene unclear. V was clipped by 6 bases and J by 3 bases, with 14 bases between them. The CDR3 has 14 residues. From germline, CDR1 is MRHNA and CDR2 SNTAGT. The CDR3 protein is CASSYGGRDTEAFF. The CDR3 DNA reads TGTGCCAGCAGCTACGGAGGGAGGGACACTGAAGCTTTCTTT.

The sample holds one count of this clone. The rearrangement uses TRBV7-3 and TRBJ2-3; D possibly corresponds to TRBD2 (5 bases). V lost 5 bases, J lost 7 bases, and 13 bases lay in between. Germline V gene sequence: CDR1 SGHTA, CDR2 FQGTGA. CDR3 length: 13 amino acids. CDR3 in amino acids: CASSPIGEHTQYF. The DNA of the CDR3 is TGTGCCAGCAGCCCGATTGGGGAGCATACGCAGTATTTT.

The chain has TRBV19 and TRBJ1-1, with 8 bases fitting TRBD1. With V trimmed by 7 bases and J by 5 bases, 6 bases remained unmatched. The CDR3 covers 13 residues. Germline V gives CDR1 LNHDA, CDR2 SQIVND (reference sequence). Written as DNA, the CDR3 is TGTGCCAGTAAGACAGGGGTAAGGACTGAAGCTTTCTTT. Translated: CASKTGVRTEAFF.

This sequence joins TRBV4-3 and TRBJ2-7; 11 nucleotides match TRBD2. Germline CDR1 is LGHNA and CDR2 is YSLEER. The CDR3 is 15 amino acids. With 0 bases clipped from V and 6 bases from J, the junction kept 4 bases outside the gene matches. This CDR3 reads CASSQDILAGGEQYF. The CDR3 nucleotides read TGCGCCAGCAGCCAAGATATCCTAGCGGGAGGCGAGCAGTACTTC.

This clone was recorded a few times. The chain combines TRBV29-1 with TRBJ2-1; possibly TRBD1 for D (6 bases). Per germline, CDR1 SQVTM and CDR2 ANQGSEA. V lost 7 bases, J lost 1 base, and 11 bases lay in between. The CDR3 is 13 residues long. The chain's CDR3 is CSGSDSSYNEQFF. The CDR3 region has the DNA TGCAGCGGATCGGACAGTTCCTACAATGAGCAGTTCTTC.

V usage is TRBV27 and J usage is TRBJ2-1, with TRBD2 matching over 8 bases. After removal of 5 bases from V and 4 bases from J, the junction contained 13 bases not matched to a gene. Germline V lookup: CDR1 MNHEY, CDR2 SMNVEV (reference sequence). This CDR3 region has 17 residues. The CDR3 region has the DNA TGTGCCAGCAGTACCGGGGGAGATAGCGGGATTTACAATGAGCAGTTCTTC. As protein: CASSTGGDSGIYNEQFF.

This clone qualifies as medium-sized. The chain recombines TRBV7-9 with TRBJ1-2, with D tentatively TRBD1 (6 bases). The CDR3 loop spans 15 amino acids. Per germline, CDR1 SEHNR and CDR2 FQNEAQ (reference sequence). V was cut by 5 bases and J by 3 bases, with 16 bases left in between. The CDR3 region has the DNA TGTGCCAGCAGCCCATATGGTGGGGGCGACTATGGCTACACCTTC. Its translation is CASSPYGGGDYGYTF. The full variable domain, with the rest looked up from reference TRBV7-9 and TRBJ1-2, is DTGVSQNPRHKITKRGQNVTFRCDPISEHNRLYWYRQTLGQGPEFLTYFQNEAQLEKSRLLSDRFSAERPKGSFSTLEIQRTEQGDSAMYLCASSPYGGGDYGYTFGSGTRLTVV.

J is TRBJ1-5 and V is TRBV18; 7 bases align to TRBD1. V was pared by 4 bases and J by 4 bases, with 4 bases of the junction left unmatched. The CDR3 runs to 14 residues. Germline lookup yields CDR1 KGHSH and CDR2 LQKENI. CDR3 in DNA: TGTGCCAGCTCACGGACAGGTTTAAATCAGCCCCAGCATTTT. As protein: CASSRTGLNQPQHF.

The chain is built from TRBV19 and TRBJ2-7, with 9 nucleotides matching TRBD1. V was clipped by 5 bases and J by 5 bases; unmatched bases: 10. The CDR3 sequence is 15 residues long. The germline gives CDR1 LNHDA, CDR2 SQIVND (reference sequence). The CDR3 region has the DNA TGTGCCAGTAGTCTACCATCGGACAGGGGAGACGAGCAGTACTTC. It specifies CASSLPSDRGDEQYF.

The chain is built from TRBV12-5 and TRBJ2-5, with D possibly being TRBD2 (6 bases). The CDR3 extends over 12 amino acids. V lost 5 bases, J lost 4 bases, and 8 bases lay in between. Germline-derived CDR1 and CDR2 are LGHNT and FRNRAP. DNA of the CDR3: TGTGCTAGTGGTGGAGGGTTAGAGACCCAGTACTTC. It specifies CASGGGLETQYF. Full variable domain (outside the CDR3, taken from reference TRBV12-5 and TRBJ2-5): DARVTQTPRHKVTEMGQEVTMRCQPILGHNTVFWYRQTMMQGLELLAYFRNRAPLDDSGMPKDRFSAEMPDATLATLKIQPSEPRDSAVYFCASGGGLETQYFGPGTRLLVL.

The CDR3 sequence: CASSAQPGPTSTDTQYF. The CDR3 nucleotides are TGTGCCAGCAGCGCGCAACCAGGGCCTACTAGCACAGATACGCAGTATTTT. The chain recombines TRBV5-6 with TRBJ2-3, with a tentative D call TRBD1 (5 bases). Germline V lookup: CDR1 SGHDT, CDR2 YYEEEE. The CDR3 spans 17 residues. Trimming cost V 4 bases and J 0 bases, with 18 bases left between them.

The chain couples TRBV4-3 to TRBJ1-3; tentative D call: TRBD1 (5 bases). Germline V gene lookup returns CDR1 LGHNA and CDR2 YSLEER. Trimming took 0 bases from V and 4 from J, leaving 13 bases between them. This CDR3 has 16 amino acids. The DNA for the CDR3 is TGCGCCAGCAGCCAAGACGACAAGGGGTACGGAAACACCATATATTTT. It codes for CASSQDDKGYGNTIYF.

This rearrangement joins TRBV5-1 to TRBJ1-1; no definite D call. This CDR3 has 14 residues. CDR1 SGHRS and CDR2 YFSETQ come from the germline V gene. Trimming removed 1 base at V and 2 bases at J, with 9 bases between. Here the CDR3 reads CASSLTYSNTEAFF. CDR3 in DNA: TGCGCCAGCAGCTTGACCTATAGTAACACTGAAGCTTTCTTT.

This clone was seen once. The chain links TRBV10-2 to TRBJ2-3; TRBD2 might be the D (6 bases). Germline CDR1 WSHSY, CDR2 SAAADI. V lost 5 bases and J lost 2, with 11 bases in between. The CDR3 is made up of 14 amino acids. The chain's CDR3 is CASSRSGSTDTQYF. DNA for the CDR3: TGCGCCAGCAGTCGAAGCGGGTCCACAGATACGCAGTATTTT.